What follows are 6 T cell receptor beta chains derived from one specimen sequenced in a study of blood T cell repertoires in COVID-19. Produced via immunoSEQ multiplex PCR; TCRdb's table is partial and in-frame only. The repertoire holds roughly 370,000 clones, with about 87% as singletons. The material sequenced was PBMCs or T cells enriched from blood (not recorded which). Receptors originate from a woman in her forties or fifties who had recovered from COVID-19.

In its sample, this clone was seen once. V is TRBV6-5 and J is TRBJ1-2; D unclear. This CDR3 comprises 14 residues. The V end was cut by 3 bases, the J end by 2 bases, with 10 bases between. Germline V lookup: CDR1 MNHEY, CDR2 SVGAGI. CDR3 region: CASSYLGSNYGYTF. The CDR3 coding sequence is TGTGCCAGCAGTTATCTAGGCAGCAACTATGGCTACACCTTC.

The chain couples TRBV12-3 or TRBV12-4 to TRBJ1-5; D is unclear. The CDR3 consists of 11 residues. V dropped 3 bases and J dropped 11 bases, with 8 bases sitting between them. The CDR3 protein is CASSFRGSQHF. As DNA, the CDR3 is TGTGCCAGCAGTTTCCGGGGATCCCAGCATTTT.

The rearrangement joins TRBV13 to TRBJ2-2, with a weak D call TRBD2 (5 bases). CDR1 is PRHDT, CDR2 FYEKMQ, per germline (reference sequence). This CDR3 has 14 amino acids. The V end lost 3 bases, the J end lost 9 bases, and 14 bases lay between the germline ends. The CDR3 here is CASSFGRRLWELFF. CDR3 DNA sequence: TGTGCCAGCAGCTTCGGGCGGAGGCTTTGGGAGCTGTTTTTT. Combining the CDR3 with reference TRBV13 and TRBJ2-2 gives the whole variable domain AAGVIQSPRHLIKEKRETATLKCYPIPRHDTVYWYQQGPGQDPQFLISFYEKMQSDKGSIPDRFSAQQFSDYHSELNMSSLELGDSALYFCASSFGRRLWELFFGEGSRLTVL.

The chain carries TRBV7-2 and TRBJ2-3; 11 bases fit TRBD2. CDR1 is SGHTA, CDR2 FQGNSA, per germline. The CDR3 consists of 15 residues. V dropped 5 bases and J dropped 3; count of bases not matched to a gene: 4. DNA for the CDR3: TGTGCCAGCAGCCTTCGACTAGCGGGGACAGATACGCAGTATTTT. Translation gives CASSLRLAGTDTQYF.

This chain links TRBV11-2 with TRBJ2-6; unclear D gene. V lost 5 bases and J lost 0, with 8 bases in between. Germline lookup yields CDR1 SGHAT and CDR2 FQNNGV. The length of the CDR3 is 15 residues. This CDR3 is CASSPAYSGANVLTF. In DNA, the CDR3 is TGTGCCAGCAGCCCCGCGTACTCTGGGGCCAACGTCCTGACTTTC.

The chain recombines TRBV21-1 with TRBJ1-5; the table names TRBD1, a call not compared with the DNA. TRBV21-1 is a pseudogene locus. CDR3 length: 16 amino acids. The chain's CDR3 is CASSPRQGILNQPQHF. The CDR3 nucleotides are TGTGCCAGCAGCCCTCGACAGGGGATACTGAATCAGCCCCAGCATTTT.